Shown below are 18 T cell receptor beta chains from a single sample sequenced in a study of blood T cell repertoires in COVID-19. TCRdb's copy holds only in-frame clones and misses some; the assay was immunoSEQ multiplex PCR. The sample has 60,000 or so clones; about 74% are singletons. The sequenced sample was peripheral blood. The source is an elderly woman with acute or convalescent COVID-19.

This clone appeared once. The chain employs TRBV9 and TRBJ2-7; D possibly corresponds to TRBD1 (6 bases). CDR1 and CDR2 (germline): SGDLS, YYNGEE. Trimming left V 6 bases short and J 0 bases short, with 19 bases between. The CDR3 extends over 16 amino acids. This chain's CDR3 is CASTNTGSKSSYEQYF. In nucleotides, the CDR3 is TGTGCCAGCACCAATACAGGGTCTAAGAGCTCCTACGAGCAGTACTTC.

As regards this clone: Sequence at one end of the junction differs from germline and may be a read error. DNA for the CDR3: TGTGCTAGCAGCTTACAGGGTCTTACGGAGACCCAGTACTTC. Translated, it gives CASSLQGLTETQYF. The V call is TRBV7-7, the J call TRBJ2-5, with a weak D call TRBD1 (6 bases). The CDR3 extends over 14 amino acids. Germline-derived CDR1 and CDR2 are SSHAT and FNYEAQ (reference sequence).

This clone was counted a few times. CDR3 sequence: CATGEVFGSPLHF. The CDR3, as DNA: TGTGCTACAGGGGAGGTATTTGGTTCACCCCTCCACTTT. The J gene is TRBJ1-6, the V gene TRBV27, with 7 bases aligning to TRBD1. The CDR3 is made up of 13 amino acids. In germline, CDR1 is MNHEY, CDR2 SMNVEV (reference sequence).

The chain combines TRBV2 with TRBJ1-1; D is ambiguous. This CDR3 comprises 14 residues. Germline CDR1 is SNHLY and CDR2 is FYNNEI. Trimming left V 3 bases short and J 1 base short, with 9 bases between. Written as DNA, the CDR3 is TGTGCCAGCAGTGATGTGGCCGAGAACACTGAAGCTTTCTTT. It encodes CASSDVAENTEAFF.

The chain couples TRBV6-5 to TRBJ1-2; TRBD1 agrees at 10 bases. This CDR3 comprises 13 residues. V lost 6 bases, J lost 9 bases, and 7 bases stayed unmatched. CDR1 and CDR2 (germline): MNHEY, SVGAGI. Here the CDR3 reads CASSQGQGMRYTF. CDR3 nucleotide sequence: TGTGCCAGCAGCCAGGGACAGGGGATGCGCTACACCTTC.

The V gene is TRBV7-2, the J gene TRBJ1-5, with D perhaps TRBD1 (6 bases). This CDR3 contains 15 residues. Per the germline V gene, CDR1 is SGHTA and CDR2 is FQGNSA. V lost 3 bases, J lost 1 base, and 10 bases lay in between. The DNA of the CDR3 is TGTGCCAGCAGCTTTATAGGGGGAAGCAATCAGCCCCAGCATTTT. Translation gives CASSFIGGSNQPQHF.

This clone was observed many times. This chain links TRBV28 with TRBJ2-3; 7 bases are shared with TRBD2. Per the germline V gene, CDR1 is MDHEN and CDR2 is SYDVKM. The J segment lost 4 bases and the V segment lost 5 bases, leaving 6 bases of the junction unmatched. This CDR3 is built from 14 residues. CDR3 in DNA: TGTGCCAGCAGTGCCGGAGGGAGGGCAGATACGCAGTATTTT. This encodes CASSAGGRADTQYF. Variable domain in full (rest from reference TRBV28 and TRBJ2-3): DVKVTQSSRYLVKRTGEKVFLECVQDMDHENMFWYRQDPGLGLRLIYFSYDVKMKEKGDIPEGYSVSREKKERFSLILESASTNQTSMYLCASSAGGRADTQYFGPGTRLTVL.

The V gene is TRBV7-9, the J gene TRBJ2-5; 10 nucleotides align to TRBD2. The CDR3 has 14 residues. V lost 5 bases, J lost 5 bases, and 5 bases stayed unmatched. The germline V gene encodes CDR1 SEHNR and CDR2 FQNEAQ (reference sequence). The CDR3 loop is CASSPTSGWETQYF. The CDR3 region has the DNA TGTGCCAGCAGCCCGACTAGCGGGTGGGAGACCCAGTACTTC.

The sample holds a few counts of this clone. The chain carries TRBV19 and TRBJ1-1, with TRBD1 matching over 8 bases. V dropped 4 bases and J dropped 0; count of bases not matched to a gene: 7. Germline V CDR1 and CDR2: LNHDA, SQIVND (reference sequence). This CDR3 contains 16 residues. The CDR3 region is CASSNPGTGLNTEAFF. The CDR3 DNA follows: TGTGCCAGTAGTAATCCCGGGACAGGACTGAACACTGAAGCTTTCTTT.

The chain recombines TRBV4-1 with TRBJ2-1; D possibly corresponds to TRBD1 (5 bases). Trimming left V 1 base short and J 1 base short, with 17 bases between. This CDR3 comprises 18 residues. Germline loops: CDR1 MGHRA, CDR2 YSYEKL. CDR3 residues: CASSQGVQGIGSYNEQFF. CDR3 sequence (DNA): TGCGCCAGCAGCCAAGGGGTTCAGGGTATAGGGTCCTACAATGAGCAGTTCTTC.

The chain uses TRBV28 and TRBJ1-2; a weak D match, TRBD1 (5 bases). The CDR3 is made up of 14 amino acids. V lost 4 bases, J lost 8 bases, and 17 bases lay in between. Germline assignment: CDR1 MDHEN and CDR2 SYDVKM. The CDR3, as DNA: TGTGCCAGCAGTTCCAGATCAGGGTATCGCGGCTACACCTTC. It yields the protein CASSSRSGYRGYTF.

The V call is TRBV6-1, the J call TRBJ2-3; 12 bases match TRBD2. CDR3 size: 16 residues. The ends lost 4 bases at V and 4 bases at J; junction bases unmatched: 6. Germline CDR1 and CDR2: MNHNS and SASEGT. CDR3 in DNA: TGTGCCAGCAGTGCGTGGACTAGCGGGGTCCCAGATACGCAGTATTTT. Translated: CASSAWTSGVPDTQYF.

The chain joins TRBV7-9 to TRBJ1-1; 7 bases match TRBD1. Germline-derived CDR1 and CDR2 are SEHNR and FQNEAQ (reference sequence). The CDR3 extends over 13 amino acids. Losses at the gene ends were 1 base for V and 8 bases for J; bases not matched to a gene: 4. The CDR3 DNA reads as TGTGCCAGCAGCTTAGTGGGCAGGGGGGAAGCTTTCTTT. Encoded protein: CASSLVGRGEAFF.

The CDR3 DNA sequence: TGTGCCAGCAGCCTTCGACTAGCGGGAGTCAATGAGCAGTTCTTC. Its protein product is CASSLRLAGVNEQFF. This chain links TRBV9 with TRBJ2-1; TRBD2 aligns across 12 bases. This CDR3 region has 15 residues. The junction had 5 bases not matched to a gene; V was cut back by 4 bases and J by 6 bases. Per germline, CDR1 SGDLS and CDR2 YYNGEE.

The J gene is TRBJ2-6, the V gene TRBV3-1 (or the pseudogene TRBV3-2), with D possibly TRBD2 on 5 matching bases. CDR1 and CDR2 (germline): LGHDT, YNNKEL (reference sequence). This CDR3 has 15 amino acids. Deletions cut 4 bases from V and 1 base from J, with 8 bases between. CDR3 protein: CASSLGGSGANVLTF. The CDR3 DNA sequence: TGTGCCAGCAGCCTCGGCGGGTCTGGGGCCAACGTCCTGACTTTC.

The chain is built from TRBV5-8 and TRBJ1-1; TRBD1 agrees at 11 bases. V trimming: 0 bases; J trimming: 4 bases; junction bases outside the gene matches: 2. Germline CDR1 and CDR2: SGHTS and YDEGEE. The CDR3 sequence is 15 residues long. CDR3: CASSLEGTGGTEAFF. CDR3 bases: TGTGCCAGCAGCTTGGAGGGGACAGGGGGCACTGAAGCTTTCTTT. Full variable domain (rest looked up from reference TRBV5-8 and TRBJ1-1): EAGVTQSPTHLIKTRGQQATLRCSPISGHTSVYWYQQALGLGLQFLLWYDEGEERNRGNFPPRFSGRQFPNYSSELNVNALELEDSALYLCASSLEGTGGTEAFFGQGTRLTVV.

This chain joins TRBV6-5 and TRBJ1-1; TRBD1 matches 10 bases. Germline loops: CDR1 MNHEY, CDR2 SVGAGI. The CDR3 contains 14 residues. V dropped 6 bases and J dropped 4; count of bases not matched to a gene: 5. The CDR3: CASSRQGAGTEAFF. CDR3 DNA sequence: TGTGCCAGCAGCAGACAGGGGGCGGGCACTGAAGCTTTCTTT.

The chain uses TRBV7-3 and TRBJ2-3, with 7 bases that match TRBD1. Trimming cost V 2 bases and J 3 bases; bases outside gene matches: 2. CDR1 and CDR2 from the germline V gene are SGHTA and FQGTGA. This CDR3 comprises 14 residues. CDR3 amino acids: CASSLEQGTDTQYF. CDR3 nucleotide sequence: TGTGCCAGCAGCTTAGAACAGGGGACAGATACGCAGTATTTT.